This section outlines one TCR beta chain sequence together with its context. Trimming took off 3 bases at V and 0 bases at J, with 8 bases between the two ends. CDR3 size: 14 residues. The germline V gene encodes CDR1 LNHDA and CDR2 SQIVND (reference sequence). This sample stems from a study of control samples from healthy donors and cancer patients. The data were produced by immunoSEQ multiplex PCR, yet TCRdb's version contains in-frame clones alone and is incomplete. The profile shows 150,000 to 200,000 clones, 90% to 95% of them singletons. The receptor was isolated from a woman in her twenties or thirties in good health. The sequenced material came from blood. The chain uses TRBV19 and TRBJ1-2; TRBD1 is a possible D gene (6 bases). CDR3: CASSIQGSNYGYTF. In DNA form, the CDR3 reads TGTGCCAGTAGTATCCAGGGGTCTAACTATGGCTACACCTTC.